The clone carrying this TCR beta chain was observed at least ten times. What it recognizes is unknown. The study extracted blood RNA from unsorted whole blood and also extracted germline DNA. This CDR3 region has 14 residues. Germline CDR1 MNHNS, CDR2 SASEGT. V was cut by 6 bases and J by 0 bases, with 11 bases left in between. Production of TCR beta cDNA used 500 ng total RNA together with a constant-region primer. Each TCR beta library was derived from three nested multiplex PCR rounds that employed slightly modified ARM-PCR. TRBV1-TRBV30 forward primers paired with a C-beta reverse primer drove the first two PCR rounds, roughly 10 cycles each. TCRdb used MiXCR to reprocess the multiplex PCR reads, holding one entry per CDR3 protein. Here the sample spans 300,000 to 400,000 distinct CDR3 sequences, 65% being singletons. The data were obtained in a study of tumor-infiltrating lymphocytes in primary liver carcinoma. Study background: Patients underwent resection of primary liver carcinoma.

Regarding the study as a whole: Blood's top-250-clone fraction was significantly lower than that of tumors (p = 0.039). In tumor-adjacent and tumor-blood pairs, overlap was lower than in tumor region pairs.

This chain links TRBV6-1 with TRBJ2-5, with D possibly matching TRBD2 (5 bases). Sequences were obtained from peripheral blood. This clonotype was obtained from a man between 40 and 49 years old with primary liver carcinoma and hepatitis B virus infection. The chain's CDR3 is CASRPGIDQETQYF. The CDR3 DNA is TGTGCCAGCAGGCCGGGGATAGACCAAGAGACCCAGTACTTC.